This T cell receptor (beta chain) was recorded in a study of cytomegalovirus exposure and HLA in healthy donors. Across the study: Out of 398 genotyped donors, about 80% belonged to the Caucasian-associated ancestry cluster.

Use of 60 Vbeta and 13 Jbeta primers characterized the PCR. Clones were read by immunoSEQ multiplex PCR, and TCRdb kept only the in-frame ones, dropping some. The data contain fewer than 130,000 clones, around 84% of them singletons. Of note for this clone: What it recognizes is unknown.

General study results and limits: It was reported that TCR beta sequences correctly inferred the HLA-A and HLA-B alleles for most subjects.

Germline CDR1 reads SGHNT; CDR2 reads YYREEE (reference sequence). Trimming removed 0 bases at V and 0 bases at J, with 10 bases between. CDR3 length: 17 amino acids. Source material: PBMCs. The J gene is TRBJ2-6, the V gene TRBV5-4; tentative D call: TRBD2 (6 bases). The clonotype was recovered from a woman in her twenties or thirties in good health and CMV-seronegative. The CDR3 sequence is CASSLGEDPSGANVLTF. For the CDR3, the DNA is TGTGCCAGCAGCTTGGGGGAGGACCCCTCTGGGGCCAACGTCCTGACTTTC.